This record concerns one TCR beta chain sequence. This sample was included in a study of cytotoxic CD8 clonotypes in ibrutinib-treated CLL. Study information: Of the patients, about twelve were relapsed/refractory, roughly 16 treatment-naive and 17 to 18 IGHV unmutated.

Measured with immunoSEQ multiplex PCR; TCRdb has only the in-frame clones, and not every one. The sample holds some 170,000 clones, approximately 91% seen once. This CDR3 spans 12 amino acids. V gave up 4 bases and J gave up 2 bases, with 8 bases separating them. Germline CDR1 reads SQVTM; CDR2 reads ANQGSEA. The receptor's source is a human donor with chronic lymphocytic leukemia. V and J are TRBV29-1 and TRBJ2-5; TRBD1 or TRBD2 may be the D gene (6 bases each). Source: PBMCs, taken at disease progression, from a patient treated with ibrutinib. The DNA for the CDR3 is TGCAGCGTTGGGGGGGCACAAGAGACCCAGTACTTC. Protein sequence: CSVGGAQETQYF.